The T cell receptor beta chain described here comes from a study of beta chain features in type 1 diabetes. Study conclusions and caveats: TCRB CDR3s from Type 1 diabetes patients were moderately but significantly shorter in all four CD4+ subsets.

The length of the CDR3 is 19 residues. V shed 6 bases and J 4 bases; nucleotides not matched to a gene: 20. Germline V gives CDR1 MDHEN, CDR2 SYDVKM. As every portion of the isolated RNA was reverse transcribed, the sequencing read expressed TCRB transcripts. Assay: immunoSEQ multiplex PCR; the TCRdb copy retains only in-frame clones and omits some. In the table there are some 160,000 clones, 6.5% to 10% of which are singletons. This clone turned up a few times. Its target is unknown. The chain links TRBV28 to TRBJ2-3, with 9 bases aligning to TRBD1. The sequencing sample was made of central memory CD4+ T cells from blood. The clonotype was recovered from a woman aged 18-35 years with type 1 diabetes. As DNA, the CDR3 is TGTGCCAGCAGGTCGACAGGGGGAGGAACGGGAGAAGGGGCAGATACGCAGTATTTT. Residues: CASRSTGGGTGEGADTQYF.